The text below deals with one T cell receptor beta chain. Its specificity is not known. The sample comes from a study of cytomegalovirus exposure and HLA in healthy donors. Study-wide results and limits: In a later analysis, the majority of CMV-associated beta chains seemingly showed HLA restriction. Presence/absence results assume similar sequencing depth per donor, which may not hold. Overall, about 160 TCR beta chains were annotated as cytomegalovirus-associated. Association with HLA alleles at 0.05 false discovery rate was found for 15,000 to 20,000 TCR beta sequences in a later analysis.

Germline V gene lookup returns CDR1 MGHRA and CDR2 YSYEKL. The CDR3 runs 17 residues. V lost 1 base and J lost 2; bases outside the gene matches: 10. PCR amplification relied on 60 Vbeta primers (plus 13 Jbeta primers). The method was immunoSEQ multiplex PCR; TCRdb's version includes in-frame clones alone and lacks a portion of them. The repertoire holds 40,000 to 55,000 clones, with approximately 73% as singletons. Sample: PBMCs. This chain connects TRBV4-1 to TRBJ2-7; 8 bases are shared with TRBD2. The TCR comes from a man between 18 and 29 years old in good health and CMV-seronegative. CDR3 DNA sequence: TGCGCCAGCAGCCAAGCCCTAGGGCGGGGGGCCACCTACGAGCAGTACTTC. Translated, it gives CASSQALGRGATYEQYF.